Listed here are 10 T cell receptor beta chains from one sample, sequenced in a study of CD4 T cells in relation to SARS-CoV-2 and coronaviruses. Profiling relied on immunoSEQ multiplex PCR, and the TCRdb table lists in-frame clones only, not all of them. The sample contains about 65,000 clones, more than 75% of which appear only once. Before the COVID-19 pandemic, during about 2011-2019, CD4+ T cells were taken from unexposed donors. Material for sequencing was memory CD4+ T cells from PBMCs. These receptors were obtained from a human donor in good health.

This clone showed up just once. This chain connects TRBV3-1 (or the pseudogene TRBV3-2) to TRBJ1-6; TRBD1 agrees at 7 bases. The CDR3 length is 15 residues. The trim removed 4 bases at V and 6 bases at J, leaving 6 bases unmatched. Germline V lookup: CDR1 LGHDT, CDR2 YNNKEL (reference sequence). The CDR3 coding sequence is TGTGCCAGCAGCCGCCACAGGGGAGGTAATTCACCCCTCCACTTT. Its protein product is CASSRHRGGNSPLHF.

This chain joins TRBV7-8 and TRBJ2-7, with TRBD2 matching 13 bases. CDR1 and CDR2 (germline): SGHVS, FQNEAQ. V trimming: 2 bases; J trimming: 2 bases; junction bases outside the gene matches: 3. This CDR3 is built from 16 residues. CDR3 region: CASSLKLAGGPYEQYF. For the CDR3, the DNA is TGTGCCAGCAGCTTAAAACTAGCGGGGGGGCCCTACGAGCAGTACTTC.

V gene TRBV28 combines with J gene TRBJ2-7; 10 bases are shared with TRBD1. The CDR3 loop spans 15 amino acids. Germline V gene lookup returns CDR1 MDHEN and CDR2 SYDVKM. V lost 4 bases and J lost 4; bases outside the gene matches: 7. DNA for the CDR3: TGTGCCAGCAGTTCCGGGGGACAGGGGAGATACGAGCAGTACTTC. Protein: CASSSGGQGRYEQYF. Together with reference TRBV28 and TRBJ2-7, the CDR3 gives the full variable domain: DVKVTQSSRYLVKRTGEKVFLECVQDMDHENMFWYRQDPGLGLRLIYFSYDVKMKEKGDIPEGYSVSREKKERFSLILESASTNQTSMYLCASSSGGQGRYEQYFGPGTRLTVT.

The J gene is TRBJ2-2, the V gene TRBV5-1, with D maybe TRBD1 (5 bases). Germline values: CDR1 SGHRS, CDR2 YFSETQ. Trimming took off 3 bases at V and 10 bases at J, with 16 bases between the two ends. There are 14 residues in the CDR3. The CDR3 DNA follows: TGCGCCAGCAGCTCCACCTTAGGGGAAGAGGAGCTGTTTTTT. Translated: CASSSTLGEEELFF.

This clone is a singleton in its sample. The chain is built from TRBV6-1 and TRBJ1-5; no definite D call. The germline V gene has CDR1 MNHNS and CDR2 SASEGT. The CDR3 extends over 13 amino acids. V dropped 5 bases and J dropped 0 bases, with 5 bases sitting between them. The CDR3 nucleotides read TGTGCCAGCAGTTTCTATAGCAATCAGCCCCAGCATTTT. Translating it yields CASSFYSNQPQHF.

The J gene is TRBJ2-5, the V gene TRBV9, with 14 bases fitting TRBD2. CDR3 length: 15 residues. CDR1 SGDLS and CDR2 YYNGEE come from the germline V gene. The junction had 3 bases not matched to a gene; V was cut back by 3 bases and J by 5 bases. CDR3 in DNA: TGTGCCAGCAGCGCCGGGACTAGCGGGGGTGAGACCCAGTACTTC. Its translation: CASSAGTSGGETQYF. Full variable domain (rest looked up from reference TRBV9 and TRBJ2-5): DSGVTQTPKHLITATGQRVTLRCSPRSGDLSVYWYQQSLDQGLQFLIQYYNGEERAKGNILERFSAQQFPDLHSELNLSSLELGDSALYFCASSAGTSGGETQYFGPGTRLLVL.

This clone appeared once. This chain links TRBV27 with TRBJ2-7; D is uncertain. Trimming left V 1 base short and J 4 bases short, with 8 bases between. CDR1 MNHEY and CDR2 SMNVEV come from the germline V gene (reference sequence). This CDR3 has 13 amino acids. Here the CDR3 reads CASSLWAGYEQYF. CDR3 nucleotide sequence: TGTGCCAGCAGTTTATGGGCCGGATACGAGCAGTACTTC.

The chain has TRBV4-1 and TRBJ2-3, with 11 bases aligning to TRBD2. V lost 4 bases and J lost 3; bases outside the gene matches: 9. CDR3 length: 17 residues. Germline loops: CDR1 MGHRA, CDR2 YSYEKL. The CDR3 is CASSRRSLAGETDTQYF. The DNA of the CDR3 is TGCGCCAGCAGCCGTCGATCACTAGCGGGAGAGACAGATACGCAGTATTTT.

This clone was seen a single time. The gene calls are TRBV6-5 and TRBJ2-2, with 8 bases lining up with TRBD1. CDR1 is MNHEY, CDR2 SVGAGI, per germline. This CDR3 has 15 residues. The V gene end was trimmed by 7 bases and the J gene end by 7 bases; junction bases not matched to a gene: 11. The CDR3 DNA is TGTGCCAGCATCCCCCTGGGGACAGGTCTCGGGGAGCTGTTTTTT. Translation: CASIPLGTGLGELFF.

This chain uses TRBV5-6 with TRBJ2-1; no clear D gene. The CDR3 spans 13 residues. Germline V lookup: CDR1 SGHDT, CDR2 YYEEEE. V dropped 2 bases and J dropped 5 bases, with 8 bases sitting between them. CDR3 region: CASSLEAHNEQFF. In DNA, the CDR3 is TGTGCCAGCAGCTTAGAGGCCCACAATGAGCAGTTCTTC.